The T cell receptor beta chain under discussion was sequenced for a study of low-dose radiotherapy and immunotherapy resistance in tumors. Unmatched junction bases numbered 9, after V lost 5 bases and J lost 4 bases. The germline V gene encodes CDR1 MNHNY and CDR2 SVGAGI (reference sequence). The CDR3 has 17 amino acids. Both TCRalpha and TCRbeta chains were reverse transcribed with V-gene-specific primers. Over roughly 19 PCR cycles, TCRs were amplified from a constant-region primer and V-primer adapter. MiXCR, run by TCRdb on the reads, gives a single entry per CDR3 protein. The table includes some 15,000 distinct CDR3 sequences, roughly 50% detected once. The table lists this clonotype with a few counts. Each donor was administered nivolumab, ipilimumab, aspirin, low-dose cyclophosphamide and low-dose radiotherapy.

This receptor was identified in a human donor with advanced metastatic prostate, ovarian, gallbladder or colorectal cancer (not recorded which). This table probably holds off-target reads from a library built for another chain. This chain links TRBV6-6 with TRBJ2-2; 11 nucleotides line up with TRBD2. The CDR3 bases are TGTGCCAGCAGTCCCCCCGGGACTAGCGGCATCACCGGGGAGCTGTTTTTT. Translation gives CASSPPGTSGITGELFF.